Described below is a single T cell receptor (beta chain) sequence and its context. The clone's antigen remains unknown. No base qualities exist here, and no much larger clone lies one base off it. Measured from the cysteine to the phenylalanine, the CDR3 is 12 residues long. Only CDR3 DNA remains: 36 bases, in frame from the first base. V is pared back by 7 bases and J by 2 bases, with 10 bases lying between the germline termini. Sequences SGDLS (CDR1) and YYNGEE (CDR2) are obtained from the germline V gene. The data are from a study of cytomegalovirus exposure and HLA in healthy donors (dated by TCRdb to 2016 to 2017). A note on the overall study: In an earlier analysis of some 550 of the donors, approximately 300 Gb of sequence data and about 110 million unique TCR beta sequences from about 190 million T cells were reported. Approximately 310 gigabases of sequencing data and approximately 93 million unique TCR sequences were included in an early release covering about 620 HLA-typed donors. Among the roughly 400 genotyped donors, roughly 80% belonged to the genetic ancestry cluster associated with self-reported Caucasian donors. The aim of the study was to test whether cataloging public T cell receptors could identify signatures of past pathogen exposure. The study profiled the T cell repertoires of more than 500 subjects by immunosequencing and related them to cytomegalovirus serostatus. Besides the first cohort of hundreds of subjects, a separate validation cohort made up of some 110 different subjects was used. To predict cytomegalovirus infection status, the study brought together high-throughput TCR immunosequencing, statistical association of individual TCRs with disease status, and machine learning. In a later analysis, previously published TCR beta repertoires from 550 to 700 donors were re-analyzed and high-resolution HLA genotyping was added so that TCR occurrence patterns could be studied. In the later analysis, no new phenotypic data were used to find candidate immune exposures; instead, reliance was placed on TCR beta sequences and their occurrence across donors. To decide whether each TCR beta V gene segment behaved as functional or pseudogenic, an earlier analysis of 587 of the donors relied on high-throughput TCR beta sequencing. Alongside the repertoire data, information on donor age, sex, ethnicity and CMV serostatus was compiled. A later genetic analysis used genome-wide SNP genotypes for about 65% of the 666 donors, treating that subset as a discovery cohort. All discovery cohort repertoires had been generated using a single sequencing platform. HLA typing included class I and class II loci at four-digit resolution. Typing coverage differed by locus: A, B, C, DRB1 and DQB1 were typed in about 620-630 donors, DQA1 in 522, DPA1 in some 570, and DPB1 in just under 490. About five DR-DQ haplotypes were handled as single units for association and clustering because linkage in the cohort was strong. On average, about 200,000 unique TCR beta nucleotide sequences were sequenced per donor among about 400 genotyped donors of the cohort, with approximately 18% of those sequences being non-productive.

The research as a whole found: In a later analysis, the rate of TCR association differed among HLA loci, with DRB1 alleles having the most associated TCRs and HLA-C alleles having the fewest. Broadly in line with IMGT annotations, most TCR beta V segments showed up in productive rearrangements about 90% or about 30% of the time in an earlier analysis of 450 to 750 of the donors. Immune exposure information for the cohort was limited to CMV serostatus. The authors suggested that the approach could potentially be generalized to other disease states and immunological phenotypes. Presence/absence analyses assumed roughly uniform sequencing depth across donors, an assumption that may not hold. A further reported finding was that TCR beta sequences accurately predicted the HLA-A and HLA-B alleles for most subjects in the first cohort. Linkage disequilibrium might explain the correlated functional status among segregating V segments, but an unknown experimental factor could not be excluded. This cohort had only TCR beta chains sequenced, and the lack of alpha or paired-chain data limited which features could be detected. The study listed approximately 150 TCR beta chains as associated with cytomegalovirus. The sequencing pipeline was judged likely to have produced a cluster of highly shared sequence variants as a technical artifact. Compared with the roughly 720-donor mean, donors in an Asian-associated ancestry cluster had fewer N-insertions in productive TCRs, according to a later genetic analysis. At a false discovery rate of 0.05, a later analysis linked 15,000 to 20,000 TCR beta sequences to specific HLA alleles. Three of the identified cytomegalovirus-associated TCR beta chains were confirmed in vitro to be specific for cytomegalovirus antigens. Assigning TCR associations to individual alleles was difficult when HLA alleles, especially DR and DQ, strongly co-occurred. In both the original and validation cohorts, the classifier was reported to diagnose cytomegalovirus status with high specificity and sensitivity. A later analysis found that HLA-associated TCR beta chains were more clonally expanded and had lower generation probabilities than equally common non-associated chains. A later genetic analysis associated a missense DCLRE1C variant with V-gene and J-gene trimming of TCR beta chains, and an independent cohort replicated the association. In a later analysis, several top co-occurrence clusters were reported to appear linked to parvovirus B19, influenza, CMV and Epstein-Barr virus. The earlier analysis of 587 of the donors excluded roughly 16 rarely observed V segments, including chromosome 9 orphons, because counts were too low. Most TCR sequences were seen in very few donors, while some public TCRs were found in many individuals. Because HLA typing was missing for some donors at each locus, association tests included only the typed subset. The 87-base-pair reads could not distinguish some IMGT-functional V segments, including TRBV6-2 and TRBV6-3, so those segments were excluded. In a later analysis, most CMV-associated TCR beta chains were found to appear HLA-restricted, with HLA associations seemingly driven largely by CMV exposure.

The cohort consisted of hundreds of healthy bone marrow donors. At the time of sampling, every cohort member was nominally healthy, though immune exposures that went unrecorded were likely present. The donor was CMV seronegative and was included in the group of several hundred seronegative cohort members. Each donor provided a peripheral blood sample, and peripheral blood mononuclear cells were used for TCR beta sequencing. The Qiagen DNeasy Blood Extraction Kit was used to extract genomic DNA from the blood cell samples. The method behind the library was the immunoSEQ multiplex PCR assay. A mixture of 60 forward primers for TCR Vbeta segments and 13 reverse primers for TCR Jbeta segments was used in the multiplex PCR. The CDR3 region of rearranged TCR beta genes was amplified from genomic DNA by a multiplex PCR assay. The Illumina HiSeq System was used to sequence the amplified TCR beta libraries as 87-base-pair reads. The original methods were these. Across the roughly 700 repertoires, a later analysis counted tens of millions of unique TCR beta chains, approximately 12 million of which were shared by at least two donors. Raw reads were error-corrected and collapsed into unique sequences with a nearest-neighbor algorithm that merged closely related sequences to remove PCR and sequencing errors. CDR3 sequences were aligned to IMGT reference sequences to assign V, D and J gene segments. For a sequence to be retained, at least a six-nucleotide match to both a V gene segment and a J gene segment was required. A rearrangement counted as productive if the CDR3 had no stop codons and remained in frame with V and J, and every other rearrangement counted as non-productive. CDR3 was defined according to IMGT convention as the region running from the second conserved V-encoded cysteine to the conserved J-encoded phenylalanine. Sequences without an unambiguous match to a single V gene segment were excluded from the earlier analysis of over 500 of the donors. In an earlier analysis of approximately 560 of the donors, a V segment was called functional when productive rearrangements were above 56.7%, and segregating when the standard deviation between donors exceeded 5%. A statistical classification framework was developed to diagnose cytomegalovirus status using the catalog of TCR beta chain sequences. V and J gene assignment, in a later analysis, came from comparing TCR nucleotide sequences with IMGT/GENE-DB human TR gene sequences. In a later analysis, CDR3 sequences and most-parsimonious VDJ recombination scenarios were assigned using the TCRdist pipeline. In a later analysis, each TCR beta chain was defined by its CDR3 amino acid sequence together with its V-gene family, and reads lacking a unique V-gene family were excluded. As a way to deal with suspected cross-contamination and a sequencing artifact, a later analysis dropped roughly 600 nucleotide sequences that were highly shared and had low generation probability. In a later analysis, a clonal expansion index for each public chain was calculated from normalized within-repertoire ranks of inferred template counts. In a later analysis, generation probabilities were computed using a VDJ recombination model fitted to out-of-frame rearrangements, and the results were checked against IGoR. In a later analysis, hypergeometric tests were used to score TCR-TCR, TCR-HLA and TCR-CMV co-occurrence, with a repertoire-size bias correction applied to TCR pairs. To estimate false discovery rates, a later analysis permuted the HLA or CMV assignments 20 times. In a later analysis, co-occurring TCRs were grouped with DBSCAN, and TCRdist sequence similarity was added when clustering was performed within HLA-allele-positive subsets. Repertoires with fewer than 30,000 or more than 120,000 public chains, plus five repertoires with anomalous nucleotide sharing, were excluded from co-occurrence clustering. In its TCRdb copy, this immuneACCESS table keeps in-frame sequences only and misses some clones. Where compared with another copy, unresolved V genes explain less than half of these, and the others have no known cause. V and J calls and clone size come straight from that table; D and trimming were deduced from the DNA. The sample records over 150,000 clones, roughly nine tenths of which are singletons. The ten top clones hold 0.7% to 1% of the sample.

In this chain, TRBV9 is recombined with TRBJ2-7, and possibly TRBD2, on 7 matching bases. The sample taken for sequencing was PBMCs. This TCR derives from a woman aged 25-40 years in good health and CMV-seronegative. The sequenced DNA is TGTGCCAGCGGGGGGGCTGCCTACGAGCAGTACTTC. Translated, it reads CASGGAAYEQYF.